The 2 T cell receptor beta chains reported below all come from one sample, sequenced in a study of blood T cell repertoires in COVID-19. Measured with immunoSEQ multiplex PCR; TCRdb has only the in-frame clones, and not every one. The data contain fewer than 450,000 clones, 88% of them singletons. Sequences were obtained from peripheral blood. The receptors come from a woman in her forties or fifties with COVID-19, enrolled during active disease.

The chain combines TRBV6-5 with TRBJ1-6, with D possibly being TRBD1 (5 bases). Germline CDR1 and CDR2: MNHEY and SVGAGI. CDR3 length: 13 residues. The V end lost 7 bases, the J end lost 10 bases, and 14 bases lay between the germline ends. The CDR3 region is CASILGVGSPLHF. The CDR3 DNA is TGTGCCAGCATTTTAGGGGTTGGATCACCCCTCCACTTT.

This rearrangement joins TRBV30 to TRBJ2-7; possibly TRBD1 for D (6 bases). The germline V gene encodes CDR1 GTSNPN and CDR2 SVGIG (reference sequence). Trimming removed 2 bases from V and 7 bases from J, with 18 bases in between. The CDR3 covers 14 residues. The CDR3 DNA reads as TGTGCCTGGAGTCAGGGCAGGGGCTCCTGGGAGCAGTACTTC. It is translated as CAWSQGRGSWEQYF.